The 18 T cell receptor beta chains given below trace back to one sample, sequenced in a study of T cells after yellow fever vaccination. MiXCR, applied by TCRdb to the 5' RACE reads, yields one record per CDR3 protein. Counted here are some 250,000 distinct CDR3 sequences, roughly 7.2% occurring once; the ten biggest clones make up approximately 0.84%. Sequenced material: CD4+ T cells sorted from PBMCs, taken 15 days after the yellow fever booster vaccination. The receptors stem from a man aged 30-40 years who received the YFV17D yellow fever vaccine.

Many counts were recorded for this clonotype. The gene calls are TRBV7-9 and TRBJ1-2; 8 nucleotides line up with TRBD1. Germline assignment: CDR1 SEHNR and CDR2 FQNEAQ (reference sequence). The J segment lost 7 bases and the V segment lost 5 bases, leaving 3 bases of the junction unmatched. The CDR3 contains 12 residues. The CDR3 spells CASSLQGGGYTF. CDR3 nucleotides: TGTGCCAGCAGCCTACAGGGGGGTGGCTACACCTTC.

The chain combines TRBV20-1 with TRBJ2-7, with 10 bases aligning to TRBD2. Germline V lookup: CDR1 DFQATT, CDR2 SNEGSKA (reference sequence). Trimming cost V 3 bases and J 4 bases; bases outside gene matches: 9. This CDR3 is built from 15 residues. The DNA of the CDR3 is TGCAGTGCTAGGCCACCGGAGACTAGCGGGTACGAGCAGTACTTC. This encodes CSARPPETSGYEQYF.

DNA of the CDR3: TGCAGTGCTAGTGGGGCGACAGCTAGAAGTAACACTGAAGCTTTCTTT. Amino acid sequence: CSASGATARSNTEAFF. The chain links TRBV20-1 to TRBJ1-1, with D possibly matching TRBD1 (5 bases). This CDR3 region has 16 residues. Trimming removed 3 bases from V and 2 bases from J, with 19 bases in between. Germline lookup yields CDR1 DFQATT and CDR2 SNEGSKA (reference sequence).

V gene TRBV19 combines with J gene TRBJ1-2, with a weak D call TRBD1 (6 bases). Trimming removed 10 bases at V and 2 bases at J, with 8 bases between. This CDR3 comprises 11 residues. CDR1 is LNHDA, CDR2 SQIVND, per germline (reference sequence). The CDR3 region is CATGVNYGYTF. CDR3 DNA: TGTGCCACAGGGGTAAACTATGGCTACACCTTC.

This clonotype was detected a few times. The chain joins TRBV5-1 to TRBJ2-7; 12 bases line up with TRBD2. Germline V gene lookup returns CDR1 SGHRS and CDR2 YFSETQ. CDR3 size: 15 residues. V shed 3 bases, J shed 3 bases, and the junction held 4 bases outside the gene matches. CDR3 residues: CASSSRLAGVYEQYF. CDR3 bases: TGCGCCAGCAGCTCCCGACTAGCGGGGGTCTACGAGCAGTACTTC.

Points on this clonotype: One end of the junction fails to match germline, which may point to a read error. The chain links TRBV7-8 to TRBJ2-5, with 10 bases aligning to TRBD2. CDR3 length: 16 residues. CDR1 is SGHVS and CDR2 is FQNEAQ in the germline V gene. In DNA form, the CDR3 reads TGTGGCAGCAGCTTATCTGCTAGCGGGGGTCCAGAGACCCAGTACTTC. It yields the protein CGSSLSASGGPETQYF.

The chain has TRBV5-1 and TRBJ2-4; D might be TRBD2 (5 bases). Trimming shortened V by 2 bases and J by 8 bases, and 14 bases separated the two germline ends. The CDR3 is 14 amino acids. Germline V CDR1 and CDR2: SGHRS, YFSETQ. DNA of the CDR3: TGCGCCAGCAGCTTCGGTCGGGATTGGGACATTCAGTACTTC. Amino acid sequence: CASSFGRDWDIQYF.

This clonotype came up many times. The chain carries TRBV7-9 and TRBJ2-7; possibly TRBD2 for D (5 bases). CDR3 length equals 12 residues. Germline CDR1 and CDR2: SEHNR and FQNEAQ (reference sequence). Trimming shortened V by 4 bases and J by 3 bases, and 7 bases separated the two germline ends. The CDR3: CASSSRVYEQYF. CDR3 DNA: TGTGCCAGCAGCTCGCGGGTCTACGAGCAGTACTTC.

This clonotype was counted only a few times. This chain links TRBV6-2 or TRBV6-3 with TRBJ2-3, with 7 bases aligning to TRBD1. The ends lost 8 bases at V and 2 bases at J; junction bases unmatched: 13. The CDR3 length is 16 residues. Per the germline V gene, CDR1 is MNHEY and CDR2 is SVGEGT. This CDR3 reads CASSFRGSSYTDTQYF. The CDR3 nucleotides are TGTGCCAGCTCATTCAGGGGGAGTTCTTACACAGATACGCAGTATTTT.

This clonotype is medium-sized in the sample. The gene calls are TRBV11-2 and TRBJ2-1; 12 nucleotides match TRBD2. Germline CDR1 is SGHAT and CDR2 is FQNNGV. The CDR3 consists of 18 residues. Losses at the gene ends were 0 bases for V and 3 bases for J; bases not matched to a gene: 6. The CDR3 is CASSLEGTSGRFYNEQFF. The DNA for the CDR3 is TGTGCCAGCAGCTTAGAGGGGACTAGCGGGCGGTTCTACAATGAGCAGTTCTTC.

This clonotype was observed at least ten times. The chain recombines TRBV10-1 with TRBJ2-2; D unresolved. Trimming took 4 bases from V and 3 from J, leaving 6 bases between them. The CDR3 is made up of 13 amino acids. Germline-derived CDR1 and CDR2 are WNHNN and SYGVQD (reference sequence). Written as DNA, the CDR3 is TGCGCCAGCAGTGGAAGTTACACCGGGGAGCTGTTTTTT. This gives the protein CASSGSYTGELFF.

The chain recombines TRBV11-2 with TRBJ2-5; no clear D gene. The CDR3 totals 13 residues. The germline V and J ends were trimmed by 3 bases and 4 bases, with 9 bases remaining between them. The germline CDR1 and CDR2 sequences are SGHAT and FQNNGV. CDR3 sequence reads: CASSLGLGETQYF. CDR3 in DNA: TGTGCCAGCAGCTTGGGTTTAGGAGAGACCCAGTACTTC.

This clonotype was observed many times. The chain joins TRBV5-1 to TRBJ2-7; unclear D gene. Per the germline V gene, CDR1 is SGHRS and CDR2 is YFSETQ. Trimming took 0 bases from V and 5 from J, leaving 9 bases between them. CDR3 length: 13 residues. Written as DNA, the CDR3 is TGCGCCAGCAGCTTGGAGGTGGGAAACGAGCAGTACTTC. This gives the protein CASSLEVGNEQYF.

This clonotype came up a few times. The CDR3 loop is CASSLSVTDTQYF. DNA of the CDR3: TGTGCCAGCTCACTCTCCGTCACAGATACGCAGTATTTT. This chain uses TRBV18 with TRBJ2-3; no reliable D call. CDR3 length: 13 amino acids. V lost 4 bases and J 2 bases, leaving 7 bases between the germline ends. Germline assignment: CDR1 KGHSH and CDR2 LQKENI.

This clonotype turned up a few times. The chain combines TRBV7-3 with TRBJ2-5; TRBD2 might be the D (6 bases). V was pared by 0 bases and J by 2 bases, with 10 bases between. Germline V CDR1 and CDR2: SGHTA, FQGTGA. The CDR3 length is 15 residues. Here the CDR3 reads CASSLTRGTQETQYF. CDR3 coding DNA: TGTGCCAGCAGCTTAACTCGTGGGACTCAAGAGACCCAGTACTTC.

This clonotype was seen a few times. The chain couples TRBV10-3 to TRBJ2-5, with D hard to call. Germline-derived CDR1 and CDR2 are ENHRY and SYGVKD. This CDR3 spans 14 amino acids. V was clipped by 8 bases and J by 2 bases, with 15 bases between them. For the CDR3, the DNA is TGTGCCATCGCGCCGCGAGCAGGTCAAGAGACCCAGTACTTC. As protein: CAIAPRAGQETQYF.

The rearrangement joins TRBV3-1 to TRBJ1-1, with D possibly TRBD1 on 5 matching bases. The CDR3 is made up of 13 amino acids. The V gene lost 3 bases and the J gene lost 11 bases, with 16 bases spanning the gap. Germline CDR1 LGHDT, CDR2 YNNKEL (reference sequence). Written as DNA, the CDR3 is TGTGCCAGCAGCCACCGTGGGACTGAGGGTGCTTTCTTT. Translation: CASSHRGTEGAFF.

This clonotype was counted between two and nine times. The gene calls are TRBV6-1 and TRBJ2-4; tentative D call: TRBD2 (6 bases). This CDR3 comprises 14 residues. The germline V and J ends were trimmed by 10 bases and 5 bases, with 18 bases remaining between them. From germline, CDR1 is MNHNS and CDR2 SASEGT. CDR3 in amino acids: CATRGGGGQNIQYF. The CDR3, as DNA: TGTGCCACCCGGGGCGGCGGAGGGCAAAACATTCAGTACTTC.